One sample yielded the 28 T cell receptor beta chains listed below, sequenced in a study of identifying expanded T cells in peripheral blood. Measured with immunoSEQ multiplex PCR; TCRdb has only the in-frame clones, and not every one. The sample carries about 86,000 clones, 70% to 90% recorded once. Sequenced input: blood. These receptors all stem from a person aged 18-70 years in good health.

The chain uses TRBV9 and TRBJ2-3; TRBD2 agrees at 9 bases. The V segment lost 1 base and the J segment 9 bases; nucleotides outside the gene matches: 9. Germline assignment: CDR1 SGDLS and CDR2 YYNGEE. The CDR3 covers 15 residues. The CDR3 sequence: CASSVTSSSGATQYF. The CDR3 DNA reads TGTGCCAGCAGCGTAACCTCATCTAGCGGGGCCACGCAGTATTTT.

This chain joins TRBV5-5 and TRBJ1-1, with 10 positions matching TRBD1. CDR3 size: 17 residues. The germline V gene has CDR1 SGHKS and CDR2 YYEKEE (reference sequence). Germline trimming cut 6 bases from V and 0 bases from J; bases unmatched to any gene: 11. The CDR3 loop is CASISGTGAFMNTEAFF. The CDR3 coding sequence is TGTGCCAGCATCAGTGGGACAGGGGCTTTCATGAACACTGAAGCTTTCTTT.

V and J are TRBV9 and TRBJ2-3, with 9 nucleotides matching TRBD2. CDR3 length equals 15 residues. Germline-derived CDR1 and CDR2 are SGDLS and YYNGEE. V gave up 4 bases and J gave up 1 base; unmatched junction bases: 4. CDR3 in DNA: TGTGCCAGCAGCTCAAGACTAGCGGGCACAGATACGCAGTATTTT. Protein: CASSSRLAGTDTQYF.

This sequence joins TRBV4-1 and TRBJ2-1; 13 nucleotides match TRBD2. V shed 5 bases, J shed 8 bases, and the junction held 6 bases outside the gene matches. Germline loops: CDR1 MGHRA, CDR2 YSYEKL. The CDR3 contains 15 residues. CDR3 sequence reads: CASSYGLAGAYEQFF. The DNA for the CDR3 is TGCGCCAGCAGCTACGGACTAGCGGGGGCTTATGAGCAGTTCTTC.

The J gene is TRBJ1-1, the V gene TRBV7-8; D gene uncertain. Trimming pared 3 bases from V and 9 bases from J, leaving 11 bases between. This CDR3 spans 12 amino acids. Germline V gene sequence: CDR1 SGHVS, CDR2 FQNEAQ. CDR3 coding DNA: TGTGCCAGCAGCTTTGACGGCGCAAAAGCTTTCTTT. This codes for CASSFDGAKAFF.

This chain uses TRBV30 with TRBJ1-2; no definite D call. The CDR3 runs to 14 residues. V was shortened by 2 bases and J by 4 bases, with 14 bases between the two germline ends. Germline V CDR1 and CDR2: GTSNPN, SVGIG (reference sequence). In nucleotides, the CDR3 is TGTGCCTGGAGTCTAAATCTCCAGGCCTATGGCTACACCTTC. It translates to CAWSLNLQAYGYTF.

This chain links TRBV5-1 with TRBJ1-2, with D unresolved. This CDR3 is 14 amino acids long. Germline CDR1 reads SGHRS; CDR2 reads YFSETQ. Trimming took off 7 bases at V and 5 bases at J, with 18 bases between the two ends. CDR3 sequence reads: CASALGGQLYGYTF. Here the CDR3 DNA reads TGCGCCAGCGCCTTGGGCGGGCAGCTGTATGGCTACACCTTC. The full variable domain, its missing parts supplied by reference TRBV5-1 and TRBJ1-2, is KAGVTQTPRYLIKTRGQQVTLSCSPISGHRSVSWYQQTPGQGLQFLFEYFSETQRNKGNFPGRFSGRQFSNSRSEMNVSTLELGDSALYLCASALGGQLYGYTFGSGTRLTVV.

This rearrangement joins TRBV1 to TRBJ1-2; TRBD1 is the table's D call, not checked against the DNA. TRBV1 is noted as a pseudogene. CDR3 length: 15 residues. The CDR3 DNA follows: TGCACCAGCAGCCAAGATCTGGAAGGGGACTATGGCTACACCTTC. It codes for CTSSQDLEGDYGYTF.

The chain carries TRBV30 and TRBJ1-2; D not certain. The germline gives CDR1 GTSNPN, CDR2 SVGIG (reference sequence). The CDR3 consists of 14 residues. V shed 2 bases and J shed 6 bases, with 16 bases lying between them. CDR3 protein: CAWSPVDSRDGYTF. The CDR3 DNA reads TGTGCCTGGAGTCCCGTGGATAGTAGGGATGGCTACACCTTC.

The rearrangement joins TRBV19 to TRBJ1-3; 7 bases match TRBD1. V shed 7 bases and J 1 base; nucleotides not matched to a gene: 7. The germline V gene encodes CDR1 LNHDA and CDR2 SQIVND (reference sequence). CDR3 length: 15 residues. CDR3 coding DNA: TGTGCCAGTAAACAAGGGGGCGCGTCTGGAAACACCATATATTTT. Protein product: CASKQGGASGNTIYF.

The chain employs TRBV6-5 and TRBJ1-2, with D maybe TRBD1 (6 bases). V lost 7 bases, J lost 0 bases, and 12 bases lay in between. Germline CDR1 MNHEY, CDR2 SVGAGI. This CDR3 is built from 14 residues. The CDR3 here is CASTVGGPNYGYTF. The DNA of the CDR3 is TGTGCCAGCACTGTGGGGGGCCCTAACTATGGCTACACCTTC.

The sample holds one count of this clone. The chain uses TRBV2 and TRBJ2-7; perhaps TRBD1 as D (5 bases). The CDR3 spans 12 residues. The ends were cut back, 5 bases at V and 9 bases at J, with 14 bases in the middle. Germline V gene lookup returns CDR1 SNHLY and CDR2 FYNNEI. CDR3 DNA sequence: TGTGCCAGCAGTCCGGCCCAGGGTGGGCAGTACTTC. Its protein product is CASSPAQGGQYF.

V and J are TRBV11-2 and TRBJ1-6, with D maybe TRBD1 (5 bases). Germline V lookup: CDR1 SGHAT, CDR2 FQNNGV. V lost 0 bases, J lost 9 bases, and 24 bases lay in between. The CDR3 sequence is 19 residues long. This CDR3 is CASSLEPGRSWSLGSPLHF. CDR3 nucleotide sequence: TGTGCCAGCAGCTTAGAGCCAGGGAGAAGTTGGAGTTTAGGTTCACCCCTCCACTTT.

V is TRBV5-1 and J is TRBJ2-1; 9 nucleotides line up with TRBD2. The CDR3 spans 18 residues. Germline CDR1 reads SGHRS; CDR2 reads YFSETQ. J lost 5 bases, V lost 4 bases, and 16 bases had no gene match. CDR3 loop: CASSHGLASSAYDNEQFF. The CDR3 DNA reads as TGCGCCAGCAGCCACGGACTAGCGTCATCGGCATACGACAATGAGCAGTTCTTC.

In its sample, this clone was seen once. The chain carries TRBV10-3 and TRBJ2-2; possibly TRBD1 for D (5 bases). The CDR3 is 13 amino acids. In germline, CDR1 is ENHRY, CDR2 SYGVKD. Trimming shortened V by 6 bases and J by 2 bases, and 7 bases separated the two germline ends. In DNA, the CDR3 is TGTGCCATCAGAGGACATAACACCGGGGAGCTGTTTTTT. As protein: CAIRGHNTGELFF.

This sequence joins TRBV18 and TRBJ2-7, with 8 bases identical to TRBD1. Germline CDR1 and CDR2: KGHSH and LQKENI. V gave up 2 bases and J gave up 4 bases; unmatched junction bases: 4. The CDR3 extends over 14 amino acids. The CDR3 DNA reads as TGTGCCAGCTCACCAAATGACAGGGGATACGAGCAGTACTTC. Translated: CASSPNDRGYEQYF.

The chain employs TRBV5-1 and TRBJ2-5; 8 bases map to TRBD1. Unmatched junction bases numbered 1, after V lost 2 bases and J lost 4 bases. The CDR3 loop spans 13 amino acids. Germline V gene sequence: CDR1 SGHRS, CDR2 YFSETQ. CDR3 sequence reads: CASSFTGGETQYF. The DNA of the CDR3 is TGCGCCAGCAGCTTTACAGGGGGAGAGACCCAGTACTTC.

V and J are TRBV2 and TRBJ1-1; D is ambiguous. This CDR3 comprises 14 residues. V was clipped by 3 bases and J by 7 bases, with 15 bases between them. CDR1 is SNHLY, CDR2 FYNNEI, per germline. The CDR3 coding sequence is TGTGCCAGCAGTGACCGAGACAATTTGCTTGAAGCTTTCTTT. Protein: CASSDRDNLLEAFF.

The chain is built from TRBV5-1 and TRBJ1-4; 7 bases are shared with TRBD1. Looked up from germline, CDR1 is SGHRS and CDR2 is YFSETQ. This CDR3 comprises 15 residues. V was pared by 3 bases and J by 7 bases, with 9 bases of the junction left unmatched. The CDR3 DNA sequence: TGCGCCAGCAGCTCAGCCGGGACAGCTCCTGAAAAACTGTTTTTT. Encoded protein: CASSSAGTAPEKLFF.

The chain uses TRBV7-9 and TRBJ2-3, with a tentative D call TRBD2 (6 bases). V was shortened by 4 bases and J by 2 bases, with 13 bases between the two germline ends. The germline V gene has CDR1 SEHNR and CDR2 FQNEAQ (reference sequence). The CDR3 sequence is 15 residues long. This CDR3 reads CASSSSEDYTDTQYF. As DNA, the CDR3 is TGTGCCAGCAGCTCAAGCGAGGACTACACAGATACGCAGTATTTT.

The chain employs TRBV19 and TRBJ2-5, with 12 bases aligning to TRBD2. Germline V gene data show CDR1 as LNHDA and CDR2 as SQIVND (reference sequence). Trimming at V came to 3 bases and at J to 1 base, leaving 9 bases not matched to a gene. The CDR3 totals 18 residues. CDR3 in DNA: TGTGCCAGTAGTATTCAGAAAAAGACTAGCGGGAGCCAAGAGACCCAGTACTTC. Translation gives CASSIQKKTSGSQETQYF.

The gene calls are TRBV29-1 and TRBJ2-3, with D possibly being TRBD1 (7 bases). Germline V gives CDR1 SQVTM, CDR2 ANQGSEA. Trimming cost V 6 bases and J 4 bases, with 17 bases left between them. This CDR3 contains 14 residues. The CDR3: CSVAQGGFSDTQYF. In DNA form, the CDR3 reads TGCAGCGTCGCCCAGGGGGGCTTCTCAGATACGCAGTATTTT.

CDR3 bases: TGTGCCAGCAGCAATTCGGGATCCTTGAACACTGAAGCTTTCTTT. Its protein is CASSNSGSLNTEAFF. This chain links TRBV7-8 with TRBJ1-1, with D hard to call. The V gene's germline CDR1 is SGHVS and CDR2 FQNEAQ. This CDR3 spans 15 amino acids. V was trimmed by 5 bases and J by 0 bases, leaving 13 bases between them. The variable domain in full, with the rest retrieved from reference TRBV7-8 and TRBJ1-1, is GAGVSQSPRYKVAKRGQDVALRCDPISGHVSLFWYQQALGQGPEFLTYFQNEAQLDKSGLPSDRFFAERPEGSVSTLKIQRTQQEDSAVYLCASSNSGSLNTEAFFGQGTRLTVV.

This chain joins TRBV23-1 and TRBJ2-1; no reliable D call. TRBV23-1 is known as an ORF, though its function is uncertain. The CDR3 totals 13 residues. The V gene lost 2 bases and the J gene lost 5 bases, with 7 bases spanning the gap. This CDR3 reads CASSQAENNEQFF. CDR3 nucleotides: TGCGCCAGCAGTCAAGCGGAGAACAATGAGCAGTTCTTC.

This chain links TRBV12-5 with TRBJ1-5; D is unresolved. Germline V gene sequence: CDR1 LGHNT, CDR2 FRNRAP. Trimming pared 0 bases from V and 4 bases from J, leaving 4 bases between. The CDR3 runs to 13 residues. The CDR3 spells CASGLVGNQPQHF. CDR3 bases: TGTGCTAGTGGTTTGGTAGGAAATCAGCCCCAGCATTTT. The full variable domain, its missing parts supplied by reference TRBV12-5 and TRBJ1-5, is DARVTQTPRHKVTEMGQEVTMRCQPILGHNTVFWYRQTMMQGLELLAYFRNRAPLDDSGMPKDRFSAEMPDATLATLKIQPSEPRDSAVYFCASGLVGNQPQHFGDGTRLSIL.

The rearrangement links TRBV5-1 to TRBJ2-1; the D is unclear. CDR1 is SGHRS and CDR2 is YFSETQ in the germline V gene. V was pared by 1 base and J by 7 bases, with 6 bases between. The CDR3 loop spans 12 amino acids. The CDR3 region is CASSLIENEQFF. The CDR3, as DNA: TGCGCCAGCAGCTTGATAGAGAATGAGCAGTTCTTC.

The CDR3 sequence is CASRRGTGNQPQHF. CDR3 DNA: TGTGCCAGCAGACGCGGGACAGGGAATCAGCCCCAGCATTTT. This chain joins TRBV6-5 and TRBJ1-5, with 9 bases aligning to TRBD1. The germline V gene has CDR1 MNHEY and CDR2 SVGAGI. CDR3 size: 14 residues. With V trimmed by 6 bases and J by 4 bases, 4 bases remained unmatched.

The chain couples TRBV15 to TRBJ2-1; D is perhaps TRBD1 or TRBD2 (5 bases each). The CDR3 totals 17 residues. Trimming removed 8 bases at V and 0 bases at J, with 20 bases between. Germline CDR1 reads LNHNV; CDR2 reads YYDKDF (reference sequence). CDR3 coding DNA: TGTGCCACCGGGGCTTTCTCGGGGCTCAGCTCCTACAATGAGCAGTTCTTC. Translated, it gives CATGAFSGLSSYNEQFF.